The 15 T cell receptor beta chains in this list originate from one sample, sequenced in a study of blood T cell repertoires in COVID-19. Using immunoSEQ multiplex PCR, the repertoire was profiled, and TCRdb retains in-frame clones only, with some absent. This sample has around 170,000 clones, with around 80% found just once. Input material: peripheral blood. All receptors derive from a man younger than 45 with active or convalescent COVID-19.

This clone has more than one count but fewer than ten. The gene calls are TRBV2 and TRBJ2-1; TRBD2 aligns across 16 bases. Germline loops: CDR1 SNHLY, CDR2 FYNNEI. The CDR3 has 20 residues. V lost 7 bases and J lost 2; bases outside the gene matches: 14. The CDR3 reads CASTVALGLAGGRPYNEQFF. CDR3 sequence (DNA): TGTGCCAGCACCGTCGCCTTGGGACTAGCGGGGGGGCGTCCCTACAATGAGCAGTTCTTC.

This chain uses TRBV10-3 with TRBJ1-5; the match to TRBD1 covers 7 bases. The germline CDR1 and CDR2 sequences are ENHRY and SYGVKD. Trimming cost V 9 bases and J 5 bases; bases outside gene matches: 7. This CDR3 contains 13 residues. CDR3 residues: CAMGQRGDQPQHF. The CDR3 region has the DNA TGTGCCATGGGACAGAGGGGCGATCAGCCCCAGCATTTT.

The genes are TRBV21-1 and TRBJ2-7; TRBD1 reflects the table's D call only, with no check against the DNA. TRBV21-1 is a pseudogene. The CDR3 is made up of 13 amino acids. The CDR3 region has the DNA TGTGCCAGCAGCAAAAGGGGCGCGTACGAGCAGTACTTC. Amino acid sequence: CASSKRGAYEQYF.

The chain links TRBV20-1 to TRBJ1-1, with TRBD1 as a possible D gene (5 bases). Trimming removed 4 bases from V and 6 bases from J, with 9 bases in between. There are 11 residues in the CDR3. Germline CDR1 is DFQATT and CDR2 is SNEGSKA (reference sequence). Here the CDR3 reads CSAIQGSEAFF. The CDR3 DNA follows: TGCAGTGCTATTCAGGGCTCTGAAGCTTTCTTT.

The gene calls are TRBV11-2 and TRBJ1-1; 8 bases align to TRBD1. The CDR3 length is 14 residues. V gave up 4 bases and J gave up 3 bases; unmatched junction bases: 4. In germline, CDR1 is SGHAT, CDR2 FQNNGV. The CDR3 region is CASSSQGADTEAFF. CDR3 nucleotide sequence: TGTGCCAGCAGCTCCCAGGGGGCAGACACTGAAGCTTTCTTT.

The chain has TRBV21-1 and TRBJ1-3; TRBD1, as called in the table, went unchecked against the DNA. TRBV21-1 is a listed pseudogene. The CDR3 length is 15 residues. In nucleotides, the CDR3 is TGTGCCAGCAGCACCCCTGGACACCCAACGGACACCATATATTTT. It codes for CASSTPGHPTDTIYF.

V and J are TRBV2 and TRBJ2-3; perhaps TRBD2 as D (6 bases). This CDR3 is 15 amino acids long. Trimming stripped 4 bases from V and 2 bases from J, with 13 bases between. Germline V CDR1 and CDR2: SNHLY, FYNNEI. The DNA for the CDR3 is TGTGCCAGCAGTGTAAGGGAGGTCGACACAGATACGCAGTATTTT. Its protein product is CASSVREVDTDTQYF.

The rearrangement links TRBV4-1 to TRBJ1-5; D remains ambiguous. V was cut by 5 bases and J by 5 bases, with 10 bases left in between. The CDR3 has 13 residues. Germline V gene sequence: CDR1 MGHRA, CDR2 YSYEKL. The CDR3 sequence is CASSENSDQPQHF. CDR3 bases: TGCGCCAGCAGCGAAAACAGTGATCAGCCCCAGCATTTT.

The V gene is TRBV7-9, the J gene TRBJ1-5, with 10 bases matching TRBD1. Trimming took 5 bases from V and 7 from J; bases not matched to a gene: 11. The CDR3 is made up of 16 amino acids. Germline V gene sequence: CDR1 SEHNR, CDR2 FQNEAQ (reference sequence). For the CDR3, the DNA is TGTGCCAGCAGCGCGACCGGGACAGGGGAAAGGCAGCCCCAGCATTTT. It encodes CASSATGTGERQPQHF.

In DNA form, the CDR3 reads TGTGCCAGCAGCTACGGCCGGGACTCCCCCCCCGAGCAGTACTTC. The encoded protein is CASSYGRDSPPEQYF. The chain carries TRBV6-5 and TRBJ2-7, with D perhaps TRBD2 (6 bases). Trimming took off 6 bases at V and 6 bases at J, with 21 bases between the two ends. Germline-derived CDR1 and CDR2 are MNHEY and SVGAGI. This CDR3 is built from 15 residues.

The genes are TRBV28 and TRBJ2-7; weak D call: TRBD1 (5 bases). Germline CDR1 MDHEN, CDR2 SYDVKM. This CDR3 has 14 amino acids. Trimming took 6 bases from V and 2 from J, leaving 14 bases between them. The CDR3 DNA reads TGTGCCAGCAGCGTCCAGGGCCGGACCTACGAGCAGTACTTC. Its translation: CASSVQGRTYEQYF. The full variable domain, in which reference TRBV28 and TRBJ2-7 provide the parts outside the CDR3, is DVKVTQSSRYLVKRTGEKVFLECVQDMDHENMFWYRQDPGLGLRLIYFSYDVKMKEKGDIPEGYSVSREKKERFSLILESASTNQTSMYLCASSVQGRTYEQYFGPGTRLTVT.

This chain connects TRBV11-2 to TRBJ2-7, with 8 bases identical to TRBD2. The J segment lost 3 bases and the V segment lost 8 bases, leaving 3 bases of the junction unmatched. The CDR3 is made up of 12 amino acids. CDR1 and CDR2 (germline): SGHAT, FQNNGV. The CDR3 sequence is CASSGLGYEQYV. CDR3 in DNA: TGTGCCAGCTCGGGACTAGGCTACGAGCAGTACGTC.

CDR3 loop: CASSVLTTNTEAFF. Here the CDR3 DNA reads TGTGCCAGTAGTGTCTTGACAACTAACACTGAAGCTTTCTTT. The chain joins TRBV19 to TRBJ1-1; no clear D gene. V lost 5 bases to trimming and J lost 2 bases, with 12 bases between them. CDR3 size: 14 residues. Germline CDR1 LNHDA, CDR2 SQIVND (reference sequence).

This chain connects TRBV6-5 to TRBJ1-1; a weak D match, TRBD1 (5 bases). The V end lost 6 bases, the J end lost 6 bases, and 11 bases lay between the germline ends. CDR3 length equals 12 residues. Germline V gene sequence: CDR1 MNHEY, CDR2 SVGAGI. The CDR3 DNA follows: TGTGCCAGCAGGAGGGCGGGGGCTGAAGCTTTCTTT. Protein sequence: CASRRAGAEAFF.

This clone has only a few counts. V is TRBV9 and J is TRBJ2-1; weak D call: TRBD1 (6 bases). Trimming pared 1 base from V and 4 bases from J, leaving 12 bases between. Germline V CDR1 and CDR2: SGDLS, YYNGEE. The CDR3 is made up of 15 amino acids. The CDR3 reads CASSVSAGEYNEQFF. DNA for the CDR3: TGTGCCAGCAGCGTATCGGCAGGGGAGTACAATGAGCAGTTCTTC.